The next 31 T cell receptor beta chains were all read from a single sample in a study of blood T cell repertoires in COVID-19. Some clones are missing from TCRdb's copy, which holds only in-frame ones; the method was immunoSEQ multiplex PCR. The sample yields fewer than 350,000 clones, around 90% seen once. The source material was peripheral blood. These TCRs come from a man aged 18 to 29 with active or convalescent COVID-19.

V usage is TRBV15 and J usage is TRBJ1-2; D ambiguous. Germline V CDR1 and CDR2: LNHNV, YYDKDF (reference sequence). This CDR3 has 12 amino acids. V lost 0 bases and J lost 7, with 6 bases in between. CDR3 nucleotide sequence: TGTGCCACCAGCAGAGACCTATCTGGCTACACCTTC. Translated: CATSRDLSGYTF.

This sequence joins TRBV5-1 and TRBJ2-3, with 8 bases matching TRBD2. The ends lost 4 bases at V and 2 bases at J; junction bases unmatched: 12. Germline values: CDR1 SGHRS, CDR2 YFSETQ. The CDR3 totals 17 residues. The CDR3 region has the DNA TGCGCCAGCAGCCAAAGCGTGCGGGGGGATAACACAGATACGCAGTATTTT. Translation gives CASSQSVRGDNTDTQYF.

The chain combines TRBV19 with TRBJ2-7, with 9 bases aligning to TRBD2. The CDR3 is 14 amino acids. With 5 bases clipped from V and 1 base from J, the junction kept 3 bases outside the gene matches. CDR1 is LNHDA and CDR2 is SQIVND in the germline V gene (reference sequence). CDR3 loop: CASSSTSGSYEQYF. The CDR3 coding sequence is TGTGCCAGTAGTTCTACTAGCGGGTCCTACGAGCAGTACTTC. The full variable domain, with the rest looked up from reference TRBV19 and TRBJ2-7, is DGGITQSPKYLFRKEGQNVTLSCEQNLNHDAMYWYRQDPGQGLRLIYYSQIVNDFQKGDIAEGYSVSREKKESFPLTVTSAQKNPTAFYLCASSSTSGSYEQYFGPGTRLTVT.

The chain joins TRBV15 to TRBJ2-7; 7 bases align to TRBD1. The CDR3 consists of 14 residues. The V gene end was trimmed by 2 bases and the J gene end by 5 bases; junction bases not matched to a gene: 6. CDR1 LNHNV and CDR2 YYDKDF come from the germline V gene (reference sequence). The DNA of the CDR3 is TGTGCCACCAGCAGACCAGGGGGACCGAACGAGCAGTACTTC. Translation: CATSRPGGPNEQYF.

The rearrangement joins TRBV19 to TRBJ2-2; D possibly corresponds to TRBD1 (6 bases). V was shortened by 7 bases and J by 1 base, with 16 bases between the two germline ends. The CDR3 covers 16 residues. Germline V gene sequence: CDR1 LNHDA, CDR2 SQIVND (reference sequence). In nucleotides, the CDR3 is TGTGCCAGTAATGGGTTGCAGGACAGGAACACCGGGGAGCTGTTTTTT. Translated: CASNGLQDRNTGELFF.

This clone was seen just once. The chain couples TRBV5-4 to TRBJ2-5; D uncertain. V lost 0 bases and J 0 bases, leaving 6 bases between the germline ends. The CDR3 has 14 amino acids. Per germline, CDR1 SGHNT and CDR2 YYREEE (reference sequence). The CDR3 nucleotides are TGTGCCAGCAGCTTGGAACCGGACCAAGAGACCCAGTACTTC. This encodes CASSLEPDQETQYF.

This chain links TRBV6-2 or TRBV6-3 with TRBJ2-2; no clear D. From germline, CDR1 is MNHEY and CDR2 SVGEGT. The CDR3 spans 14 residues. V was shortened by 0 bases and J by 1 base, with 3 bases between the two germline ends. This CDR3 reads CASSYSWNTGELFF. In nucleotides, the CDR3 is TGTGCCAGCAGTTACTCCTGGAACACCGGGGAGCTGTTTTTT.

The genes are TRBV5-1 and TRBJ2-1; D remains ambiguous. V gave up 0 bases and J gave up 3 bases, with 7 bases separating them. The CDR3 totals 14 residues. CDR1 is SGHRS and CDR2 is YFSETQ in the germline V gene. The CDR3 spells CASSLGASYNEQFF. Here the CDR3 DNA reads TGCGCCAGCAGCTTGGGGGCAAGCTACAATGAGCAGTTCTTC.

The chain is built from TRBV9 and TRBJ1-6; TRBD1 agrees at 7 bases. Trimming removed 5 bases from V and 6 bases from J; junction bases left unmatched: 8. This CDR3 spans 15 amino acids. From germline, CDR1 is SGDLS and CDR2 YYNGEE. CDR3 nucleotide sequence: TGTGCCAGCAGTGTAAACAGGGGTCGTAATTCACCCCTCCACTTT. It translates to CASSVNRGRNSPLHF.

In this sample, this clone turned up once. The V gene is TRBV19, the J gene TRBJ1-5, with D unresolved. Germline CDR1 is LNHDA and CDR2 is SQIVND (reference sequence). This CDR3 contains 14 residues. Trimming removed 5 bases at V and 0 bases at J, with 8 bases between. The DNA for the CDR3 is TGTGCCAGTAGTCCACAGTATAGCAATCAGCCCCAGCATTTT. This codes for CASSPQYSNQPQHF.

J is TRBJ1-3 and V is TRBV5-4; 8 positions match TRBD1. The germline gives CDR1 SGHNT, CDR2 YYREEE (reference sequence). The CDR3 is made up of 16 amino acids. V gave up 4 bases and J gave up 4 bases; unmatched junction bases: 10. The CDR3: CASSRHQGAPGNTIYF. The CDR3 nucleotides read TGTGCCAGCAGCCGTCATCAGGGGGCGCCGGGAAACACCATATATTTT.

The DNA of the CDR3 is TGTGCCAGCAGCGACCGACAGGGGCCCACCGGGGAGCTGTTTTTT. Amino acids: CASSDRQGPTGELFF. The rearrangement links TRBV7-6 to TRBJ2-2, with 8 bases lining up with TRBD1. Germline values: CDR1 SGHVS, CDR2 FNYEAQ. The CDR3 extends over 15 amino acids. Germline trimming cut 5 bases from V and 4 bases from J; bases unmatched to any gene: 6.

This clone was detected a few times. This sequence joins TRBV6-6 and TRBJ1-6, with D possibly matching TRBD1 (5 bases). The CDR3 runs to 16 residues. CDR1 MNHNY and CDR2 SVGAGI come from the germline V gene (reference sequence). V was shortened by 5 bases and J by 10 bases, with 21 bases between the two germline ends. The CDR3 sequence is CASSPTGGVGVSPLHF. CDR3 in DNA: TGTGCCAGCAGTCCCACAGGTGGGGTCGGCGTGTCACCCCTCCACTTT.

This rearrangement joins TRBV29-1 to TRBJ2-1; 7 bases are shared with TRBD1. The CDR3 has 12 residues. The trim removed 7 bases at V and 4 bases at J, leaving 4 bases unmatched. Germline assignment: CDR1 SQVTM and CDR2 ANQGSEA. The CDR3 DNA follows: TGCAGCGCTTCGACAGGGTACAATGAGCAGTTCTTC. Encoded protein: CSASTGYNEQFF.

The J gene is TRBJ1-2, the V gene TRBV27, with D possibly being TRBD1 (6 bases). The CDR3 contains 17 residues. The germline gives CDR1 MNHEY, CDR2 SMNVEV (reference sequence). V gave up 6 bases and J gave up 8 bases, with 28 bases separating them. DNA of the CDR3: TGTGCCAGCAGAACTTATTTAAGGGGGAAGAAGGCTGGGGGCTACACCTTC. Translated, it gives CASRTYLRGKKAGGYTF.

The rearrangement uses TRBV10-1 and TRBJ2-1, with 7 positions matching TRBD1. CDR3 length: 15 amino acids. V was pared by 1 base and J by 3 bases, with 3 bases of the junction left unmatched. Germline lookup yields CDR1 WNHNN and CDR2 SYGVQD (reference sequence). The CDR3 protein is CASSEYGTVYNEQFF. The CDR3 DNA sequence: TGCGCCAGCAGTGAGTATGGGACAGTCTACAATGAGCAGTTCTTC.

The chain employs TRBV5-1 and TRBJ1-1, with TRBD1 matching over 9 bases. The CDR3 sequence is 14 residues long. Germline V gene data show CDR1 as SGHRS and CDR2 as YFSETQ. The trim removed 3 bases at V and 7 bases at J, leaving 7 bases unmatched. The CDR3 sequence is CASSYLRTGVEAFF. The CDR3 DNA reads TGCGCCAGCAGCTACCTGAGGACAGGGGTTGAAGCTTTCTTT.

This chain links TRBV9 with TRBJ1-6, with TRBD1 matching over 11 bases. Trimming removed 2 bases from V and 9 bases from J; junction bases left unmatched: 4. The CDR3 sequence is 15 residues long. Germline CDR1 reads SGDLS; CDR2 reads YYNGEE. This chain's CDR3 is CASSVGQGVSSPLHF. DNA of the CDR3: TGTGCCAGCAGCGTGGGACAGGGGGTGAGTTCACCCCTCCACTTT.

This clone was recorded many times. CDR3 nucleotide sequence: TGTGCCAGCAGTGAACTAGCGGGGGCCAATGAGCAGTTCTTC. Translating it yields CASSELAGANEQFF. The chain carries TRBV6-4 and TRBJ2-1, with 11 bases identical to TRBD2. Germline assignment: CDR1 MRHNA and CDR2 SNTAGT. The length of the CDR3 is 14 residues. The V segment lost 3 bases and the J segment 6 bases; nucleotides outside the gene matches: 1.

The chain couples TRBV7-2 to TRBJ2-7, with a weak D call TRBD2 (5 bases). The germline CDR1 and CDR2 sequences are SGHTA and FQGNSA. CDR3 length: 14 residues. V was cut by 1 base and J by 4 bases, with 11 bases left in between. Here the CDR3 DNA reads TGTGCCAGCAGCTTAGGAGGGTTTGGGTACGAGCAGTACTTC. Its translation: CASSLGGFGYEQYF.

This chain uses TRBV19 with TRBJ1-2; a weak D match, TRBD1 (5 bases). V dropped 5 bases and J dropped 1 base, with 14 bases sitting between them. Germline lookup yields CDR1 LNHDA and CDR2 SQIVND (reference sequence). The CDR3 extends over 15 amino acids. CDR3 sequence: CASSHLLTDNYGYTF. The CDR3 DNA sequence: TGTGCCAGTAGTCACCTACTGACAGATAACTATGGCTACACCTTC.

This clone showed up just once. The rearrangement joins TRBV5-4 to TRBJ2-7; a possible D gene is TRBD1 (6 bases). The CDR3 runs 14 residues. The V gene lost 4 bases and the J gene lost 0 bases, with 11 bases spanning the gap. The germline CDR1 and CDR2 sequences are SGHNT and YYREEE (reference sequence). The CDR3 sequence: CASSPRTDSYEQYF. The CDR3 coding sequence is TGTGCCAGCAGCCCCAGGACAGACTCCTACGAGCAGTACTTC.

The chain carries TRBV7-6 and TRBJ2-2; D possibly corresponds to TRBD2 (5 bases). Germline V gene lookup returns CDR1 SGHVS and CDR2 FNYEAQ. V lost 2 bases and J 3 bases, leaving 13 bases between the germline ends. CDR3 size: 16 residues. CDR3 sequence (DNA): TGTGCCAGCAGCTTATTCCCGGCCGGGGACACCGGGGAGCTGTTTTTT. This codes for CASSLFPAGDTGELFF.

About this clone: This sample includes further DNA sequences coding for the same CDR3. The chain employs TRBV12-3 or TRBV12-4 and TRBJ1-2; D remains ambiguous. The CDR3 extends over 13 amino acids. Between the trimmed V and J ends, which lost 1 base and 2 bases, there was a span of 5 bases. CDR3 nucleotide sequence: TGTGCCAGCAGTTTAGGGCAGAACTATGGCTACACCTTC. Its translation is CASSLGQNYGYTF.

This chain joins TRBV5-1 and TRBJ1-4; unclear D gene. Germline CDR1 SGHRS, CDR2 YFSETQ. V lost 0 bases, J lost 8 bases, and 11 bases lay in between. There are 14 residues in the CDR3. CDR3 residues: CASSLDAGVEKLFF. CDR3 bases: TGCGCCAGCAGCTTGGATGCGGGAGTGGAAAAACTGTTTTTT.

This rearrangement joins TRBV9 to TRBJ1-1; D call uncertain. CDR1 is SGDLS, CDR2 YYNGEE, per germline. V was pared by 4 bases and J by 2 bases, with 12 bases between. The CDR3 contains 14 residues. The CDR3 DNA follows: TGTGCCAGCAGCCCCCCACAGCTTAACACTGAAGCTTTCTTT. Protein sequence: CASSPPQLNTEAFF.

V is TRBV5-4 and J is TRBJ1-1; D ambiguous. The germline V and J ends were trimmed by 2 bases and 0 bases, with 5 bases remaining between them. Germline CDR1 is SGHNT and CDR2 is YYREEE (reference sequence). CDR3 size: 13 residues. CDR3: CASSFKMNTEAFF. In nucleotides, the CDR3 is TGTGCCAGCAGCTTTAAAATGAACACTGAAGCTTTCTTT. The full variable domain, with the rest looked up from reference TRBV5-4 and TRBJ1-1, is ETGVTQSPTHLIKTRGQQVTLRCSSQSGHNTVSWYQQALGQGPQFIFQYYREEENGRGNFPPRFSGLQFPNYSSELNVNALELDDSALYLCASSFKMNTEAFFGQGTRLTVV.

This sequence joins TRBV19 and TRBJ1-6; 7 bases map to TRBD1. This CDR3 has 15 amino acids. Trimming removed 3 bases from V and 6 bases from J; junction bases left unmatched: 5. CDR1 is LNHDA and CDR2 is SQIVND in the germline V gene (reference sequence). CDR3 region: CASSMAGTVNSPLHF. Here the CDR3 DNA reads TGTGCCAGTAGTATGGCCGGGACAGTTAATTCACCCCTCCACTTT.

This chain connects TRBV5-8 to TRBJ1-6, with unresolved D. CDR3 length: 11 amino acids. CDR1 SGHTS and CDR2 YDEGEE come from the germline V gene. Trimming took off 6 bases at V and 14 bases at J, with 12 bases between the two ends. CDR3 sequence reads: CASIYWESLHF. CDR3 bases: TGTGCCAGCATATATTGGGAGTCCCTCCACTTT.

This clone was recorded once. The chain recombines TRBV7-2 with TRBJ1-1; unclear D gene. The CDR3 covers 14 residues. Trimming took 1 base from V and 5 from J, leaving 11 bases between them. CDR1 SGHTA and CDR2 FQGNSA come from the germline V gene. The CDR3 loop is CASSLGQVLTEAFF. In DNA, the CDR3 is TGTGCCAGCAGCTTAGGTCAGGTGTTAACTGAAGCTTTCTTT.

V usage is TRBV7-6 and J usage is TRBJ2-7, with 8 bases that match TRBD2. The CDR3 loop spans 15 amino acids. CDR1 and CDR2 (germline): SGHVS, FNYEAQ. The V gene end was trimmed by 5 bases and the J gene end by 2 bases; junction bases not matched to a gene: 8. The CDR3 DNA reads as TGTGCCAGCAGCCCCACCCCGGGACTAGCCTACGAGCAGTACTTC. This gives the protein CASSPTPGLAYEQYF.